This T cell receptor beta chain was found in a study of T cells after yellow fever vaccination. General observations from the study: Weaker, the secondary response had a peak occurring faster, on day 5 versus 15. From the bulk population, abundant clonotypes could contaminate and appear within FACS-sorted repertoires. Clonotypes found in both CD4 and CD8 compartments made up a small share.

Germline CDR1 and CDR2: DFQATT and SNEGSKA (reference sequence). V lost 0 bases to trimming and J lost 3 bases, with 6 bases between them. This CDR3 contains 13 residues. Worth noting for this clonotype: What it binds is not known.

TCRdb recomputed calls from the 5' RACE reads with MiXCR, one row per CDR3 protein. The sample records 200,000 to 250,000 distinct CDR3 sequences, less than 9% being singletons. This specimen was CD4+ T cells sorted from PBMCs, taken 15 days after the yellow fever booster vaccination. The source is a man younger than 45 who received the YFV17D yellow fever vaccine. The chain uses TRBV20-1 and TRBJ1-3; D not resolved. As DNA, the CDR3 is TGCAGTGCTAGAGAATCCTATGGAAACACCATATATTTT. Translation gives CSARESYGNTIYF.